This entry concerns a single TCR beta chain. Antigen specificity is unknown. The entirety of the isolated RNA underwent reverse transcription, so expressed TCRB transcripts were sequenced. Stem cell-like memory T cell samples averaged approximately 1 million reads. Data came from immunoSEQ multiplex PCR; TCRdb stores just in-frame clones and leaves some out. The sample yields approximately 52,000 clones, around 60% seen once. In total, each donor contributed a single heparinised blood draw that averaged about 120 mL. This sample was included in a study of beta chain features in type 1 diabetes. Overall study findings and caveats: Among patients, naive, central memory and Treg TCRB repertoires appeared more similar than among healthy donors. TCRB CDR3s from Type 1 diabetes patients were moderately but significantly shorter in all four CD4+ subsets.

With V trimmed by 6 bases and J by 1 base, 6 bases remained unmatched. CDR1 and CDR2 from the germline V gene are LGHNA and YNFKEQ. CDR3 length: 15 residues. The sample comprised stem cell memory CD4+ T cells from blood. This sequence originates from a woman aged 30 to 39 with type 1 diabetes. This chain joins TRBV4-2 and TRBJ2-3; 8 bases match TRBD1. The CDR3 loop reads CASRQDREGTDTQYF. The CDR3 region has the DNA TGTGCCAGCAGACAGGACAGGGAGGGCACAGATACGCAGTATTTT.